Detailed here is one TCR beta chain. Antigen unknown. The V gene end was trimmed by 2 bases and the J gene end by 2 bases; junction bases not matched to a gene: 2. This CDR3 is built from 16 residues. CDR1 is ENHRY, CDR2 SYGVKD, per germline. The PCR ran on 60 Vbeta and 13 Jbeta primers. The method was immunoSEQ multiplex PCR; TCRdb's version includes in-frame clones alone and lacks a portion of them. The sample carries around 200,000 clones, 75% to 85% recorded once. These data belong to a study of cytomegalovirus exposure and HLA in healthy donors. Notes on the study in general: Researchers counted roughly 150 TCR beta chains as cytomegalovirus-associated.

The source of this sequence is a woman aged 55-70 years in good health and CMV-seropositive. The specimen was PBMCs. The gene calls are TRBV10-3 and TRBJ2-1, with TRBD1 matching 11 bases. CDR3 in DNA: TGTGCCATCAGTGAGAGGGGACAGGGGGCCTACAATGAGCAGTTCTTC. Protein sequence: CAISERGQGAYNEQFF.